This passage covers 23 T cell receptor beta chains from one sample sequenced in a study of blood T cell repertoires in COVID-19. Repertoires were generated with immunoSEQ multiplex PCR, while TCRdb's copy carries only in-frame clones and drops some. This sample has about 150,000 clones, with roughly 90% found just once. The source material was PBMCs or T cells enriched from blood (not recorded which). Receptor source: a woman in her forties or fifties who had recovered from COVID-19.

As concerns this clone: The sample contains more than one DNA sequence encoding this CDR3. V is TRBV7-9 and J is TRBJ2-2; 7 bases are shared with TRBD1. Looked up from germline, CDR1 is SEHNR and CDR2 is FQNEAQ (reference sequence). The CDR3 totals 15 residues. V shed 6 bases, J shed 0 bases, and the junction held 4 bases outside the gene matches. CDR3 in amino acids: CASRPGTANTGELFF. CDR3 DNA sequence: TGTGCCAGCAGACCCGGGACAGCGAACACCGGGGAGCTGTTTTTT.

This chain joins TRBV9 and TRBJ1-1; weak D call: TRBD1 (5 bases). The CDR3 runs to 17 residues. The ends were cut back, 0 bases at V and 6 bases at J, with 21 bases in the middle. Per germline, CDR1 SGDLS and CDR2 YYNGEE. CDR3: CASSVGKGWGLVAEAFF. CDR3 bases: TGTGCCAGCAGCGTAGGCAAGGGGTGGGGCTTAGTCGCTGAAGCTTTCTTT.

The chain employs TRBV7-9 and TRBJ1-5; D is uncertain. V was cut by 2 bases and J by 3 bases, with 14 bases left in between. The CDR3 length is 16 residues. Germline CDR1 reads SEHNR; CDR2 reads FQNEAQ (reference sequence). This CDR3 is CASSLFLGGINQPQHF. The DNA for the CDR3 is TGTGCCAGCAGCTTATTCCTCGGAGGAATCAATCAGCCCCAGCATTTT.

The chain has TRBV5-1 and TRBJ2-4, with TRBD1 matching 8 bases. V dropped 4 bases and J dropped 0; count of bases not matched to a gene: 12. Germline CDR1 and CDR2: SGHRS and YFSETQ. This CDR3 has 18 residues. The DNA for the CDR3 is TGCGCCAGCAGCCTCGAGGGAACAGGGGGAATAGCCAAAAACATTCAGTACTTC. Translation gives CASSLEGTGGIAKNIQYF.

The chain couples TRBV7-2 to TRBJ2-2; 7 bases agree with TRBD2. V lost 4 bases, J lost 3 bases, and 14 bases stayed unmatched. CDR3 length: 18 residues. Germline loops: CDR1 SGHTA, CDR2 FQGNSA. CDR3 DNA sequence: TGTGCCAGCAGCTCCCCGACTAGTAGCGGGCGGTACACCGGGGAGCTGTTTTTT. This sequence encodes CASSSPTSSGRYTGELFF.

This clone was seen only once. This chain connects TRBV3-1 (or the pseudogene TRBV3-2) to TRBJ2-5, with 13 positions matching TRBD2. J lost 5 bases, V lost 4 bases, and 4 bases had no gene match. This CDR3 is 15 amino acids long. Germline values: CDR1 LGHDT, CDR2 YNNKEL (reference sequence). CDR3 protein: CASSPTSGGFETQYF. CDR3 DNA sequence: TGTGCCAGCAGCCCGACTAGCGGGGGGTTTGAGACCCAGTACTTC.

The chain joins TRBV7-2 to TRBJ1-2; no firm D call. Germline V CDR1 and CDR2: SGHTA, FQGNSA. V was pared by 2 bases and J by 11 bases, with 9 bases between. This CDR3 contains 11 residues. This chain's CDR3 is CASSLSRFYTF. The DNA of the CDR3 is TGTGCCAGCAGCTTATCCCGTTTTTACACCTTC.

This chain uses TRBV24-1 with TRBJ2-1, with D possibly being TRBD1 (6 bases). V was clipped by 4 bases and J by 2 bases, with 11 bases between them. This CDR3 contains 15 residues. Germline V gene sequence: CDR1 KGHDR, CDR2 SFDVKD. The CDR3 is CATSDPGTPYNEQFF. The CDR3 DNA follows: TGTGCCACCAGTGACCCTGGGACACCCTACAATGAGCAGTTCTTC.

A word on this clone: One end of the junction is discordant with germline, which a read error may explain. The V gene is TRBV7-2, the J gene TRBJ2-5, with D maybe TRBD1 (6 bases). The CDR3 loop spans 18 amino acids. Germline V gene data show CDR1 as SGHTA and CDR2 as FQGNSA. CDR3 residues: CASSLAWGRRVVGETQYF. CDR3 bases: TGTGCCAGCAGCCTAGCCTGGGGGCGCCGAGTGGTCGGGGAGACCCAGTACTTC.

The CDR3 nucleotides read TGCAGCGTTTCCCGGGGTAGCAATCAGCCCCAGCATTTT. Protein: CSVSRGSNQPQHF. V is TRBV29-1 and J is TRBJ1-5; D ambiguous. The CDR3 length is 13 residues. Trimming removed 5 bases from V and 0 bases from J, with 8 bases in between. The germline V gene has CDR1 SQVTM and CDR2 ANQGSEA.

This sequence joins TRBV11-3 and TRBJ2-7, with a weak D call TRBD1 (6 bases). Germline CDR1 is SGHNT and CDR2 is YENEEA. CDR3 length equals 14 residues. V lost 4 bases to trimming and J lost 6 bases, with 16 bases between them. CDR3 DNA: TGTGCCAGCAGCTACGGGACACAAGGACGCGAGCAGTACTTC. Its translation is CASSYGTQGREQYF.

Here the CDR3 DNA reads TGTGCCTACCTACCAAGTCTCCCGGGACAGATAGGAGCTTTCTTT. Its protein product is CAYLPSLPGQIGAFF. The chain employs TRBV30 and TRBJ1-1, with 7 bases matching TRBD1. Germline trimming cut 7 bases from V and 10 bases from J; bases unmatched to any gene: 21. The CDR3 has 15 residues. Germline V gene sequence: CDR1 GTSNPN, CDR2 SVGIG (reference sequence).

The chain joins TRBV25-1 to TRBJ2-1; 9 bases agree with TRBD2. Germline V lookup: CDR1 MGHDK, CDR2 SYGVNS. V shed 3 bases, J shed 7 bases, and the junction held 7 bases outside the gene matches. The CDR3 has 15 amino acids. Here the CDR3 DNA reads TGTGCCAGCAGTGAGTCCGGGACTAGCAAGAATGAGCAGTTCTTC. Translation: CASSESGTSKNEQFF. Full variable domain (outside the CDR3, taken from reference TRBV25-1 and TRBJ2-1): EADIYQTPRYLVIGTGKKITLECSQTMGHDKMYWYQQDPGMELHLIHYSYGVNSTEKGDLSSESTVSRIRTEHFPLTLESARPSHTSQYLCASSESGTSKNEQFFGPGTRLTVL.

The chain employs TRBV5-1 and TRBJ2-3; 8 bases match TRBD2. Germline values: CDR1 SGHRS, CDR2 YFSETQ. The junction had 12 bases not matched to a gene; V was cut back by 4 bases and J by 5 bases. The CDR3 runs 16 residues. The CDR3 sequence: CASSIGTRGGGDTQYF. CDR3 in DNA: TGCGCCAGCAGCATCGGGACTAGAGGAGGGGGAGATACGCAGTATTTT.

The chain joins TRBV7-9 to TRBJ2-1, with 9 bases identical to TRBD1. This CDR3 comprises 14 residues. The V gene end was trimmed by 3 bases and the J gene end by 9 bases; junction bases not matched to a gene: 6. Looked up from germline, CDR1 is SEHNR and CDR2 is FQNEAQ (reference sequence). The DNA for the CDR3 is TGTGCCAGCAGCTTGTGGACAGGGGTAACTGAGCAGTTCTTC. Protein: CASSLWTGVTEQFF. Full variable domain (missing parts from reference TRBV7-9 and TRBJ2-1): DTGVSQNPRHKITKRGQNVTFRCDPISEHNRLYWYRQTLGQGPEFLTYFQNEAQLEKSRLLSDRFSAERPKGSFSTLEIQRTEQGDSAMYLCASSLWTGVTEQFFGPGTRLTVL.

This chain joins TRBV7-6 and TRBJ1-1; 8 bases match TRBD1. This CDR3 is 15 amino acids long. J was trimmed by 2 bases and V by 3 bases; bases with no gene match: 5. Germline V gives CDR1 SGHVS, CDR2 FNYEAQ. CDR3: CASSFGPGGNTEAFF. CDR3 in DNA: TGTGCCAGCAGCTTCGGCCCAGGGGGCAACACTGAAGCTTTCTTT.

This chain uses TRBV18 with TRBJ2-7, with 8 bases matching TRBD1. The J segment lost 5 bases and the V segment lost 2 bases, leaving 11 bases of the junction unmatched. Per the germline V gene, CDR1 is KGHSH and CDR2 is LQKENI. This CDR3 has 16 amino acids. CDR3 nucleotide sequence: TGTGCCAGCTCACCAGCCGACAGGGGCCCCTGGGACGAGCAGTACTTC. This codes for CASSPADRGPWDEQYF.

This chain links TRBV11-1 with TRBJ1-2; D is possibly TRBD1 (5 bases). The CDR3 length is 13 residues. CDR1 SGHAT and CDR2 FQDESV come from the germline V gene (reference sequence). Trimming took 5 bases from V and 8 from J, leaving 15 bases between them. CDR3 sequence (DNA): TGTGCCAGCAGCCAGGGACTCTGGGGCGGCTACACCTTC. Protein: CASSQGLWGGYTF.

The V gene is TRBV5-1, the J gene TRBJ2-1; no firm D call. Germline loops: CDR1 SGHRS, CDR2 YFSETQ. Trimming shortened V by 4 bases and J by 3 bases, and 8 bases separated the two germline ends. The CDR3 extends over 13 amino acids. The CDR3 DNA is TGCGCCAGCAGCGCACAGAGCTACAATGAGCAGTTCTTC. This encodes CASSAQSYNEQFF.

This chain links TRBV7-2 with TRBJ2-3; TRBD2 aligns across 7 bases. V was clipped by 5 bases and J by 4 bases; unmatched bases: 9. The CDR3 consists of 15 residues. Germline CDR1 and CDR2: SGHTA and FQGNSA. CDR3: CASSPGGGAADTQYF. In nucleotides, the CDR3 is TGTGCCAGCAGCCCGGGGGGAGGGGCAGCAGATACGCAGTATTTT.

V usage is TRBV3-1 (or the pseudogene TRBV3-2) and J usage is TRBJ1-2; possibly TRBD1 for D (6 bases). Trimming removed 1 base at V and 2 bases at J, with 14 bases between. Germline assignment: CDR1 LGHDT and CDR2 YNNKEL (reference sequence). The CDR3 covers 16 residues. The CDR3 DNA reads as TGTGCCAGCAGCCAAGGGCTAAGGGGGTTGAACTATGGCTACACCTTC. Amino acid sequence: CASSQGLRGLNYGYTF.

The rearrangement links TRBV15 to TRBJ2-5; 13 bases agree with TRBD2. Germline loops: CDR1 LNHNV, CDR2 YYDKDF (reference sequence). The V segment lost 4 bases and the J segment 4 bases; nucleotides outside the gene matches: 3. The CDR3 totals 15 residues. In nucleotides, the CDR3 is TGTGCCACCAGCAAAGGACTAGCGGGGGTAGAGACCCAGTACTTC. Translated, it gives CATSKGLAGVETQYF. Drawing the rest from reference TRBV15 and TRBJ2-5, the complete variable domain is DAMVIQNPRYQVTQFGKPVTLSCSQTLNHNVMYWYQQKSSQAPKLLFHYYDKDFNNEADTPDNFQSRRPNTSFCFLDIRSPGLGDTAMYLCATSKGLAGVETQYFGPGTRLLVL.

The chain uses TRBV7-9 and TRBJ2-2; perhaps TRBD2 as D (5 bases). The CDR3 runs to 11 residues. CDR1 is SEHNR and CDR2 is FQNEAQ in the germline V gene (reference sequence). DNA for the CDR3: TGTGGAGGGCTGAACACCGGGGAGCTGTTTTTT. Its translation is CGGLNTGELFF.